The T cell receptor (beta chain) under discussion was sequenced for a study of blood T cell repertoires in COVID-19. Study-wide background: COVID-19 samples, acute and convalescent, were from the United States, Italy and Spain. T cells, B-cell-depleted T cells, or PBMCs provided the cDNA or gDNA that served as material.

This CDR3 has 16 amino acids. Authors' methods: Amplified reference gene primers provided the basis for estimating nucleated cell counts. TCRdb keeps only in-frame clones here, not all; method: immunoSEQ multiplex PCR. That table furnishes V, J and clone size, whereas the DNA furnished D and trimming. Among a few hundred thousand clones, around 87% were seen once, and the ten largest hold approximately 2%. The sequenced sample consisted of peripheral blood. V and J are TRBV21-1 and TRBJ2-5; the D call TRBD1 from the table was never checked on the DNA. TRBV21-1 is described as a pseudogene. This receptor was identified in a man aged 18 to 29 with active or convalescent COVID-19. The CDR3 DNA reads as TGTGCCAGCAGCAAAGGAGGACAGCCCAGGCAGGAGACCCAGTACTTC. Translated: CASSKGGQPRQETQYF.